The 19 T cell receptor beta chains listed next were all sequenced from one sample in a study of T-cell memory formation after mild COVID-19. From the 5' RACE reads, TCRdb called clonotypes with MiXCR, one entry per CDR3 protein. The sample lists around 340,000 distinct CDR3 sequences, under 15% occurring once. Sequencing used PBMCs or a T cell subset sorted from them (not recorded which). The receptors derive from a man aged 18 to 29 who had mild COVID-19 (a few samples of this study predate the infection). Cell type and time point are not known.

The chain is built from TRBV6-5 and TRBJ1-1; D may be TRBD1 (5 bases). The CDR3 is 13 amino acids. Trimming left V 8 bases short and J 0 bases short, with 10 bases between. From germline, CDR1 is MNHEY and CDR2 SVGAGI. The CDR3 loop reads CASGRGMNTEAFF. The CDR3 DNA reads TGTGCCAGCGGGCGGGGGATGAACACTGAAGCTTTCTTT.

This clonotype has more than one count but fewer than ten. The chain couples TRBV2 to TRBJ2-7, with 7 nucleotides matching TRBD1. This CDR3 has 14 amino acids. Germline V CDR1 and CDR2: SNHLY, FYNNEI. V gave up 3 bases and J gave up 3 bases; unmatched junction bases: 5. CDR3 protein: CASSDLGDSYEQYF. The CDR3 DNA reads as TGTGCCAGCAGTGACCTCGGGGACAGCTACGAGCAGTACTTC.

At least ten counts were recorded for this clonotype. A junction boundary mismatches the germline segment, possibly from a read error. The J gene is TRBJ2-5, the V gene TRBV5-1; D not resolved. This CDR3 is 11 amino acids long. Germline assignment: CDR1 SGHRS and CDR2 YFSETQ. CDR3 DNA sequence: TGTGCCAGCAGCGTACAAGAGACCCAGTACTTC. Translated: CASSVQETQYF.

The CDR3 protein is CSAGSGGTDTQYF. DNA of the CDR3: TGCAGCGCCGGAAGCGGGGGGACAGATACGCAGTATTTT. V is TRBV29-1 and J is TRBJ2-3; 9 bases match TRBD2. J gave up 3 bases and V 7 bases, and 5 bases lay outside the gene matches. The germline gives CDR1 SQVTM, CDR2 ANQGSEA. This CDR3 has 13 amino acids.

This clonotype was picked up many times. The V gene is TRBV5-1, the J gene TRBJ2-1; a possible D gene is TRBD2 (7 bases). There are 15 residues in the CDR3. Per the germline V gene, CDR1 is SGHRS and CDR2 is YFSETQ. Trimming stripped 0 bases from V and 3 bases from J, with 10 bases between. The CDR3 DNA follows: TGCGCCAGCAGCTTGGGCGGGGGCTTCTACAATGAGCAGTTCTTC. Its protein product is CASSLGGGFYNEQFF. The entire variable domain, with the rest obtained from reference TRBV5-1 and TRBJ2-1, is as follows: KAGVTQTPRYLIKTRGQQVTLSCSPISGHRSVSWYQQTPGQGLQFLFEYFSETQRNKGNFPGRFSGRQFSNSRSEMNVSTLELGDSALYLCASSLGGGFYNEQFFGPGTRLTVL.

V usage is TRBV2 and J usage is TRBJ2-1; the match to TRBD1 covers 11 bases. Losses at the gene ends were 8 bases for V and 7 bases for J; bases not matched to a gene: 4. The CDR3 totals 13 residues. In germline, CDR1 is SNHLY, CDR2 FYNNEI. CDR3 DNA sequence: TGTGCCAGCGGGACAGGGGGGTTGAATGAGCAGTTCTTC. This gives the protein CASGTGGLNEQFF. Filled out from reference TRBV2 and TRBJ2-1, the complete variable domain reads EPEVTQTPSHQVTQMGQEVILRCVPISNHLYFYWYRQILGQKVEFLVSFYNNEISEKSEIFDDQFSVERPDGSNFTLKIRSTKLEDSAMYFCASGTGGLNEQFFGPGTRLTVL.

In its sample, this clonotype was seen a few times. The rearrangement links TRBV7-2 to TRBJ2-5; unclear D gene. This CDR3 region has 14 residues. Germline V gene sequence: CDR1 SGHTA, CDR2 FQGNSA. V lost 5 bases and J lost 5, with 15 bases in between. The CDR3 reads CASSAHSVTETQYF. The CDR3 nucleotides read TGTGCCAGCAGCGCTCACTCTGTGACGGAGACCCAGTACTTC.

This clonotype was counted at least ten times. Mismatch with germline at one junction end may stem from a read error. The chain joins TRBV5-1 to TRBJ2-3; the D is unclear. This CDR3 spans 14 amino acids. Looked up from germline, CDR1 is SGHRS and CDR2 is YFSETQ. The CDR3 DNA reads as TGTGCCAGCAGCTTAGTCCGGGTCACAGATACGCAGTATTTT. Its translation is CASSLVRVTDTQYF.

This clonotype was counted a few times. The chain uses TRBV5-5 and TRBJ2-6; perhaps D is TRBD1 or TRBD2 (6 bases each). This CDR3 is 16 amino acids long. Per germline, CDR1 SGHKS and CDR2 YYEKEE (reference sequence). V lost 4 bases and J 0 bases, leaving 11 bases between the germline ends. CDR3: CASSLEGGSGANVLTF. CDR3 coding DNA: TGTGCCAGCAGCCTGGAGGGGGGCTCTGGGGCCAACGTCCTGACTTTC.

At least ten counts were recorded for this clonotype. The gene calls are TRBV11-2 and TRBJ2-3; 10 bases are a match to TRBD2. The CDR3 consists of 17 residues. Germline trimming cut 5 bases from V and 0 bases from J; bases unmatched to any gene: 8. CDR1 SGHAT and CDR2 FQNNGV come from the germline V gene. Here the CDR3 DNA reads TGTGCCAGCAGCCCCGTGCAAGCGGGGGGGAGCACAGATACGCAGTATTTT. Encoded protein: CASSPVQAGGSTDTQYF.

This clonotype showed up just a few times. The genes are TRBV5-1 and TRBJ2-3; either TRBD1 or TRBD2 may fit D (5 bases each). CDR3 length equals 16 residues. Germline V gene data show CDR1 as SGHRS and CDR2 as YFSETQ. V lost 1 base, J lost 4 bases, and 16 bases lay in between. The chain's CDR3 is CASSLPQGVGADTQYF. CDR3 bases: TGCGCCAGCAGCTTGCCCCAGGGAGTTGGGGCAGATACGCAGTATTTT.

This chain joins TRBV10-2 and TRBJ2-7, with D perhaps given as TRBD1 or TRBD2 (6 bases each). CDR1 is WSHSY and CDR2 is SAAADI in the germline V gene. CDR3 length: 14 residues. V dropped 5 bases and J dropped 3 bases, with 14 bases sitting between them. In nucleotides, the CDR3 is TGCGCCAGCAGTAGGGGGATGGGGGGCTACGAGCAGTACGTC. This gives the protein CASSRGMGGYEQYV.

The J gene is TRBJ1-5, the V gene TRBV18; the D gene is possibly TRBD1 (5 bases). Per germline, CDR1 KGHSH and CDR2 LQKENI. The CDR3 is 14 residues long. Trimming removed 2 bases at V and 9 bases at J, with 14 bases between. The CDR3 loop is CASSPEGFGGPQHF. The DNA for the CDR3 is TGTGCCAGCTCACCAGAAGGGTTCGGGGGGCCCCAGCATTTT.

This clonotype was counted only a few times. The chain employs TRBV6-2 or TRBV6-3 and TRBJ2-3, with 11 bases lining up with TRBD2. Germline CDR1 MNHEY, CDR2 SVGEGT. V lost 6 bases, J lost 0 bases, and 11 bases stayed unmatched. The CDR3 spans 18 residues. The CDR3 loop is CASRSTSGGAPSTDTQYF. The CDR3 DNA is TGTGCCAGCAGATCAACTAGCGGGGGCGCGCCGAGCACAGATACGCAGTATTTT.

Ten or more counts support this clonotype. CDR3 sequence reads: CASRPPRYNTGELFF. The CDR3 DNA follows: TGCGCCAGCAGACCGCCCAGATATAACACCGGGGAGCTGTTTTTT. The rearrangement uses TRBV5-1 and TRBJ2-2; D not resolved. Trimming pared 5 bases from V and 2 bases from J, leaving 13 bases between. Germline V gives CDR1 SGHRS, CDR2 YFSETQ. The CDR3 is made up of 15 amino acids.

In this sample, this clonotype turned up many times. The CDR3 is CASSLDHSPLHF. The DNA of the CDR3 is TGTGCCAGCAGCTTAGATCATTCACCCCTCCACTTT. The J gene is TRBJ1-6, the V gene TRBV7-9; D remains unclear. The CDR3 consists of 12 residues. Germline V gene sequence: CDR1 SEHNR, CDR2 FQNEAQ (reference sequence). Trimming left V 1 base short and J 8 bases short, with 3 bases between.

This clonotype was observed many times. J is TRBJ2-5 and V is TRBV5-1, with 8 bases lining up with TRBD1. The germline CDR1 and CDR2 sequences are SGHRS and YFSETQ. This CDR3 has 14 residues. Trimming cost V 3 bases and J 2 bases; bases outside gene matches: 3. This CDR3 reads CASSSRQGQETQYF. For the CDR3, the DNA is TGCGCCAGCAGCTCTCGACAGGGGCAAGAGACCCAGTACTTC.

Only a few counts were recorded for this clonotype. The gene calls are TRBV28 and TRBJ2-3; 7 bases agree with TRBD2. The V gene's germline CDR1 is MDHEN and CDR2 SYDVKM. V lost 6 bases to trimming and J lost 2 bases; unmatched junction nucleotides: 8. This CDR3 is built from 15 residues. CDR3 residues: CASRSASGVTDTQYF. DNA for the CDR3: TGTGCCAGCAGATCCGCTAGCGGCGTCACAGATACGCAGTATTTT.

The rearrangement links TRBV11-2 to TRBJ2-5; no clear D gene. The CDR3 has 11 amino acids. V was trimmed by 4 bases and J by 5 bases, leaving 5 bases between them. Per the germline V gene, CDR1 is SGHAT and CDR2 is FQNNGV. In DNA, the CDR3 is TGTGCCAGCAGCTATCATGAGACCCAGTACTTC. Translating it yields CASSYHETQYF.